This record covers a single T cell receptor (beta chain). The sample originates from a study of shared clonotypes between healthy human individuals. Germline V gene data show CDR1 as SEHNR and CDR2 as FQNEAQ (reference sequence). Trimming removed 1 base at V and 10 bases at J, with 8 bases between. CDR3 length: 12 amino acids. Only in-frame clones appear in the TCRdb table, and some are missing; sequencing was by immunoSEQ multiplex PCR. The profile shows around 500,000 clones, around 73% of them singletons. V is TRBV7-9 and J is TRBJ1-3, with D unclear. The TCR comes from a woman in her forties in good health. Some clones in this sample may be carry-over from other donors' samples. The sample consisted of PBMCs. The CDR3, as DNA: TGTGCCAGCAGCTTAGATCGTCTGACCATATATTTT. Its protein product is CASSLDRLTIYF.